The clone carrying this TCR beta chain was seen a few times. This record comes from a study of molecular identifiers for immune sequencing clone quantification. Sorting recovered naive CD8 T cells on a CD8+CD4-CCR7+CD45RA+ profile. Each CDR3 protein gets one entry after TCRdb re-called the PCR reads with MiXCR. Among under 800,000 distinct CDR3 sequences listed, 25% were seen once. Germline V gene data show CDR1 as SEHNR and CDR2 as FQNEAQ (reference sequence). V shed 5 bases and J shed 8 bases, with 19 bases lying between them. The CDR3 runs 15 residues. Sequencing was performed on naive CD8+ T cells from blood, with Jurkat cell RNA spiked in. Stated subset: FACS-sorted CD8+CD4-CCR7+CD45RA+ naive T cells. The TCR sequence derives from a human donor in good health. Some libraries in this study had Jurkat cell RNA spiked in. This chain joins TRBV7-9 and TRBJ2-1, with D tentatively TRBD2 (6 bases). The CDR3 spells CASSPSSGRGDEQFF. CDR3 nucleotides: TGTGCCAGCAGCCCCAGTAGCGGTAGGGGCGATGAGCAGTTCTTC.